Below, 7 T cell receptor beta chains from the same sample are listed, as sequenced in a study of T cells in Graves' hyperthyroidism and ophthalmopathy. RNA transcripts served as the template for amplifying TCR beta CDR3 regions. With the HTBI primer set, the TCR CDR3 went through a first round of RT-PCR. TCRdb ran MiXCR on the multiplex PCR reads and lists one entry per CDR3 protein. This sample has some 350,000 distinct CDR3 sequences, with roughly 25% found just once. Sequencing was done on a sample of blood. These receptors came from a man between 50 and 59 years old with Graves' hyperthyroidism.

J is TRBJ2-1 and V is TRBV29-1; 7 nucleotides align to TRBD2. J was trimmed by 8 bases and V by 5 bases; bases with no gene match: 12. The CDR3 runs 14 residues. CDR1 SQVTM and CDR2 ANQGSEA come from the germline V gene. The CDR3 DNA reads TGCAGCGTTCGGGGCGGGAGAGAAGTAGATGAGCAGTTCTTC. Protein: CSVRGGREVDEQFF.

The DNA for the CDR3 is TGTGCCAGCAGGGGGGACAGGGCCATGGGACTAGCGGTGAACAATGAGCAGTTCTTC. This encodes CASRGDRAMGLAVNNEQFF. The V and J genes are TRBV5-6 and TRBJ2-1, with 11 nucleotides matching TRBD2. Trimming at V came to 5 bases and at J to 5 bases, leaving 18 bases not matched to a gene. The CDR3 spans 19 residues. Germline V gives CDR1 SGHDT, CDR2 YYEEEE. Filled out from reference TRBV5-6 and TRBJ2-1, the complete variable domain reads DAGVTQSPTHLIKTRGQQVTLRCSPKSGHDTVSWYQQALGQGPQFIFQYYEEEERQRGNFPDRFSGHQFPNYSSELNVNALLLGDSALYLCASRGDRAMGLAVNNEQFFGPGTRLTVL.

CDR3 bases: TGTGCCAGCAGCCAAGCGGGAGGGCCGGACTACGAGCAGTACTTC. Amino acids: CASSQAGGPDYEQYF. The chain employs TRBV7-8 and TRBJ2-7; 10 bases align to TRBD2. J gave up 3 bases and V 5 bases, and 7 bases lay outside the gene matches. Looked up from germline, CDR1 is SGHVS and CDR2 is FQNEAQ. The CDR3 is 15 residues long.

The V gene is TRBV18, the J gene TRBJ2-7; maybe TRBD1 (6 bases). CDR3 size: 16 residues. V lost 5 bases to trimming and J lost 0 bases, with 17 bases between them. Germline V lookup: CDR1 KGHSH, CDR2 LQKENI. The CDR3 sequence: CASSSKDSAFSYEQYF. CDR3 in DNA: TGTGCCAGCTCATCGAAGGACAGCGCCTTCTCCTACGAGCAGTACTTC.

This clonotype was detected a few times. The rearrangement joins TRBV4-1 to TRBJ1-2; 9 bases match TRBD1. There are 14 residues in the CDR3. With 6 bases clipped from V and 11 bases from J, the junction kept 13 bases outside the gene matches. The germline gives CDR1 MGHRA, CDR2 YSYEKL. The CDR3 DNA follows: TGCGCCAGCAGTTATGACGGGACAGGGTTTCTTTACACCTTC. Translated: CASSYDGTGFLYTF.

This clonotype was seen repeatedly, ten times or more. V gene TRBV2 combines with J gene TRBJ1-6; 9 nucleotides line up with TRBD1. The CDR3 totals 15 residues. J lost 10 bases, V lost 6 bases, and 10 bases had no gene match. Germline values: CDR1 SNHLY, CDR2 FYNNEI. CDR3 in DNA: TGTGCCAGCAGCCGAACAGGGGGCGCAGGATCACCCCTCCACTTT. Translation: CASSRTGGAGSPLHF.

This clonotype was detected ten times or more. The chain carries TRBV27 and TRBJ2-3; TRBD1 aligns across 9 bases. From germline, CDR1 is MNHEY and CDR2 SMNVEV (reference sequence). V was clipped by 6 bases and J by 5 bases; unmatched bases: 9. The CDR3 spans 15 residues. The CDR3 reads CASSRAGTGLDTQYF. The DNA for the CDR3 is TGTGCCAGCAGCCGAGCCGGGACAGGGTTAGATACGCAGTATTTT.